This TCR beta chain was found in a study of blood T cells in healthy people across ages. CDR1 is SGHTA, CDR2 FQGNSA, per germline. CDR3 length: 14 residues. V was clipped by 2 bases and J by 4 bases, with 11 bases between them. Combining a sample-barcoded 5' primer with a J-beta primer mix, a second PCR ran for roughly 7 to 12 cycles. TCRdb re-derived calls from the 5' RACE reads in MiXCR, one entry per CDR3 protein. The sample consists of about 640,000 distinct CDR3 sequences, around 54% of them appearing once. A word on this clonotype: As yet, its antigen is unknown.

Overall study findings and caveats: Estimates drawn from one million T cells were deemed to understate diversity.

Sequenced input: blood. This receptor was identified in a man between 60 and 70 years old in good health. The rearrangement uses TRBV7-2 and TRBJ1-1, with no clear D. The DNA of the CDR3 is TGTGCCAGCAGCTTATCTAATAGTGGCACTGAAGCTTTCTTT. Protein: CASSLSNSGTEAFF.